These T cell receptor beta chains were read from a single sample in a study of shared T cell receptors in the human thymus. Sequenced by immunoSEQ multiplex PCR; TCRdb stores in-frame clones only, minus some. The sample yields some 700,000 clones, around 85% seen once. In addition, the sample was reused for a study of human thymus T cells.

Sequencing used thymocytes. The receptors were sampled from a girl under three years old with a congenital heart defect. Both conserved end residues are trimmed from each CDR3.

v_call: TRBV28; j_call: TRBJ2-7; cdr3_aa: ASSPTGGPNRAYEQY
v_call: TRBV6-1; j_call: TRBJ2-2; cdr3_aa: ASDRGPPNTGELF
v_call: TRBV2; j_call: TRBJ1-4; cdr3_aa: ASSHRGVTNEKLF
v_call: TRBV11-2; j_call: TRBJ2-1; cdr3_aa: ASSPPGVESSYNEQF
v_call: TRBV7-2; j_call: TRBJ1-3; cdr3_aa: ASSSRIDGQNSGNTIY
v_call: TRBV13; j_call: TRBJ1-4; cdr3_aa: ASSPYRGTNEKLF
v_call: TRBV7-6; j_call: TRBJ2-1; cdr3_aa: ASSSTPIAGPSYNEQF
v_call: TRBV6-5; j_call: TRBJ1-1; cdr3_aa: ASSYFGGVDTEAF
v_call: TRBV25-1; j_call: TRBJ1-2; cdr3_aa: ASSEWTDYGYT
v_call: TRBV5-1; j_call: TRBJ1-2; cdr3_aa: ASSLAPDRLYGYT
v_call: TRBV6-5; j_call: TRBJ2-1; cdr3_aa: ASSYSFRDREF
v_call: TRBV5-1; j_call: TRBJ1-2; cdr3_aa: ASSLEARGAGYT
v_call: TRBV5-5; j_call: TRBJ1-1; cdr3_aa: ASSLPTGAHTEAF
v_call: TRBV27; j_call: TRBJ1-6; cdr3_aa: ASRLQGKDNSPLH
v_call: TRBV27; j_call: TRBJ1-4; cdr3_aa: ASSLSVRVINEKLF
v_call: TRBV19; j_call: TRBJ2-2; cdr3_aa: ASERNRANTGELF
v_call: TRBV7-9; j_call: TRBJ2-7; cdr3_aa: ASRGRGNEQY
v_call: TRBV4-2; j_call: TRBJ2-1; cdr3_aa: ASSQGTGFGNEQF